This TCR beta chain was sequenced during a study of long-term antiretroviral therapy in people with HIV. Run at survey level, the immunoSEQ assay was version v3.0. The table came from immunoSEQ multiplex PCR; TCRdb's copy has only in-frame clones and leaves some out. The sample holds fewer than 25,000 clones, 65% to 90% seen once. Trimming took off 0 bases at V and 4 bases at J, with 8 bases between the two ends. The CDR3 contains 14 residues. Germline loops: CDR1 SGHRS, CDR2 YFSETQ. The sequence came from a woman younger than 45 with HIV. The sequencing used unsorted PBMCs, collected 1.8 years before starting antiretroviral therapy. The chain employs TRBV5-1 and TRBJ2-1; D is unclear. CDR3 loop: CASSLGASYNEQFF. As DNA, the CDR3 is TGCGCCAGCAGCTTGGGGGCGAGTTACAATGAGCAGTTCTTC.